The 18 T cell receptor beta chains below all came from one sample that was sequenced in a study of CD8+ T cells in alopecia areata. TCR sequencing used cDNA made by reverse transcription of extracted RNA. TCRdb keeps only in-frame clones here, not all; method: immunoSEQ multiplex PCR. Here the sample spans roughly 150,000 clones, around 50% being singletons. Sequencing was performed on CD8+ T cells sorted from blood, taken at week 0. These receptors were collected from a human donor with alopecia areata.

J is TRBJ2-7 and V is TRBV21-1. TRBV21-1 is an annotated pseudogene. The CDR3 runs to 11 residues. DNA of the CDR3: TGTGCCACCGCCCCGGACTACGAGCAGTACTTC. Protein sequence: CATAPDYEQYF.

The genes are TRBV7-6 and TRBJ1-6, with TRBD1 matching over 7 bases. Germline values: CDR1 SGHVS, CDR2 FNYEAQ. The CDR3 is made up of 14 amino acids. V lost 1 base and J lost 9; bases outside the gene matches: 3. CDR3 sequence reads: CASSLGRGSSPLHF. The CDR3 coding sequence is TGTGCCAGCAGCTTAGGCAGGGGGTCTTCACCCCTCCACTTT.

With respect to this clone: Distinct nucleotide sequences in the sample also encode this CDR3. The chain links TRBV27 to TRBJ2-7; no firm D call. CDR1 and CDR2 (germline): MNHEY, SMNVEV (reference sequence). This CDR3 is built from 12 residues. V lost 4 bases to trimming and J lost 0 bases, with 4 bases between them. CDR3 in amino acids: CASSSSSYEQYF. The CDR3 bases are TGTGCCAGCAGTTCCAGCTCCTACGAGCAGTACTTC.

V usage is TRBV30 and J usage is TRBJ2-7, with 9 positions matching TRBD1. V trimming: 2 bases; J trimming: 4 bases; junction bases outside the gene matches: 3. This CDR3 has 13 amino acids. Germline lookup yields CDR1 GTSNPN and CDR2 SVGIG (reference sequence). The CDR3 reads CAWSTGQGYEQYF. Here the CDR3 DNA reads TGTGCCTGGAGTACGGGACAGGGATACGAGCAGTACTTC.

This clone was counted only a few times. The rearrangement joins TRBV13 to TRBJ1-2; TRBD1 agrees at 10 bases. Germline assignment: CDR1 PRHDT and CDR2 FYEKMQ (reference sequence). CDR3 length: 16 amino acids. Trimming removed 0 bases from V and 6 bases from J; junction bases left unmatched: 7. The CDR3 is CASSLGSGQGLDGYTF. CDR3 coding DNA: TGTGCCAGCAGCTTAGGATCGGGACAGGGGTTGGATGGCTACACCTTC.

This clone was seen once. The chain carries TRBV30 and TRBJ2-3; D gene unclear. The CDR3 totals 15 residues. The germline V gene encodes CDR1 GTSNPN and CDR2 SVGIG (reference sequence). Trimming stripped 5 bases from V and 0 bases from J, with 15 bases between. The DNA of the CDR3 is TGTGCCTGGGTCCATCCTCATACTAGCACAGATACGCAGTATTTT. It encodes CAWVHPHTSTDTQYF.

CDR3 residues: CASSLEAATDTQYF. The CDR3 region has the DNA TGTGCCAGCAGCCTTGAGGCGGCCACAGATACGCAGTATTTT. The chain couples TRBV27 to TRBJ2-3; no definite D call. This CDR3 spans 14 amino acids. The V and J ends lost 6 bases and 2 bases respectively, with 12 bases between them. From germline, CDR1 is MNHEY and CDR2 SMNVEV (reference sequence).

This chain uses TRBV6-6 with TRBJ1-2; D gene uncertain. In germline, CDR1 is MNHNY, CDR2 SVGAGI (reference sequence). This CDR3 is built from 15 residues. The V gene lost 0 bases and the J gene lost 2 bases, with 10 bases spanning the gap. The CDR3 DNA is TGTGCCAGCAGTTACTCACTCGGGGAGAACTATGGCTACACCTTC. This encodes CASSYSLGENYGYTF.

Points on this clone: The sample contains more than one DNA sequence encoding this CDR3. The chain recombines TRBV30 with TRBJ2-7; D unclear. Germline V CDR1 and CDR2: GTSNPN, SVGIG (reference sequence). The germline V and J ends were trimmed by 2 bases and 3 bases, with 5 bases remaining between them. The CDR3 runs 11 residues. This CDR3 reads CAWSSGYEQYF. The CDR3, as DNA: TGTGCCTGGAGTTCAGGCTACGAGCAGTACTTC.

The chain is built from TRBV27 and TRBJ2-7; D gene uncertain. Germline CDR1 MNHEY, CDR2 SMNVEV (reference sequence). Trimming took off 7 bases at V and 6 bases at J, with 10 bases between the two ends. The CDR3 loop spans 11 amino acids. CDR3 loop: CASTEGLEQYF. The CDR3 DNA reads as TGTGCCAGCACTGAAGGGCTCGAGCAGTACTTC.

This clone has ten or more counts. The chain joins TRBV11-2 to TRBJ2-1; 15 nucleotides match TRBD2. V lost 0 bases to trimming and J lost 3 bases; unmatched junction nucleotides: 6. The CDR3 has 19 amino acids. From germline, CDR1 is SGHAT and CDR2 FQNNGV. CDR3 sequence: CASSLEGLAGGRFYNEQFF. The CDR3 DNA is TGTGCCAGCAGCTTAGAAGGACTAGCGGGGGGGCGGTTCTACAATGAGCAGTTCTTC.

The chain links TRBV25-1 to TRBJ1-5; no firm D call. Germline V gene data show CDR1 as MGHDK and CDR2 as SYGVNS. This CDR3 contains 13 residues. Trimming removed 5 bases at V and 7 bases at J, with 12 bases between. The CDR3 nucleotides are TGTGCCAGCAGTCCGGGTTCTGGGCAGCCCCAGCATTTT. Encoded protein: CASSPGSGQPQHF.

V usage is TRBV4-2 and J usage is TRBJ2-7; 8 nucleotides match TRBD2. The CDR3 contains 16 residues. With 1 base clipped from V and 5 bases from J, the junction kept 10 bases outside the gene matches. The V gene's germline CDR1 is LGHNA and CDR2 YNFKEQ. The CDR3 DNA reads TGTGCCAGCAGCCAAGGCCCGGCGGGGGGAGTCGACGAGCAGTACTTC. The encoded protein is CASSQGPAGGVDEQYF.

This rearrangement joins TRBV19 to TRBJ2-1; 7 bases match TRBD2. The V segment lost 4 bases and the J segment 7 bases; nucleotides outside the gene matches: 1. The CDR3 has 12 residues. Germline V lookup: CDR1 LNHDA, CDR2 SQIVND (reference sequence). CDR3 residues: CASSKGGNEQFF. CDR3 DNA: TGTGCCAGTAGTAAGGGAGGGAATGAGCAGTTCTTC. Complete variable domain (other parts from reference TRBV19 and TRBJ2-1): DGGITQSPKYLFRKEGQNVTLSCEQNLNHDAMYWYRQDPGQGLRLIYYSQIVNDFQKGDIAEGYSVSREKKESFPLTVTSAQKNPTAFYLCASSKGGNEQFFGPGTRLTVL.

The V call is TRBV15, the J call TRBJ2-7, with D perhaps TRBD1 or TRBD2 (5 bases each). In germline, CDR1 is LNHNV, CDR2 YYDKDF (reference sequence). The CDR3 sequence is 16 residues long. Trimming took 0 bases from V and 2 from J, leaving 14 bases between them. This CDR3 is CATSRDWTRGTYEQYF. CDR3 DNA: TGTGCCACCAGCAGAGATTGGACGAGGGGTACCTACGAGCAGTACTTC.

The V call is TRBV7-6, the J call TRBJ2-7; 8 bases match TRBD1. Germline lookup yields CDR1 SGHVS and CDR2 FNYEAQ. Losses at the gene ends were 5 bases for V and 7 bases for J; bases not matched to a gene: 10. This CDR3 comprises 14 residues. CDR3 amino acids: CASSLETGAVEQYF. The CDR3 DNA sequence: TGTGCCAGCAGCCTAGAGACAGGGGCGGTTGAGCAGTACTTC. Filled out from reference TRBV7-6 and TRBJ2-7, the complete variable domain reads GAGVSQSPRYKVTKRGQDVALRCDPISGHVSLYWYRQALGQGPEFLTYFNYEAQQDKSGLPNDRFSAERPEGSISTLTIQRTEQRDSAMYRCASSLETGAVEQYFGPGTRLTVT.

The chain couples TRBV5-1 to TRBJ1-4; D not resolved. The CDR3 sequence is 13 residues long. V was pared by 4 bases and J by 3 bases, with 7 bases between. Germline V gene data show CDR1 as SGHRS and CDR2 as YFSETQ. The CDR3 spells CASSTTANEKLFF. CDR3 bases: TGCGCCAGCAGCACAACGGCTAATGAAAAACTGTTTTTT.

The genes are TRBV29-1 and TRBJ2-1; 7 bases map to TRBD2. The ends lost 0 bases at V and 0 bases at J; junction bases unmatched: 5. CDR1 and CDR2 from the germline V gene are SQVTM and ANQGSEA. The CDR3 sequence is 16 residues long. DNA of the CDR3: TGCAGCGTTGAAGATCGAGCGGGGAGCTCCTACAATGAGCAGTTCTTC. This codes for CSVEDRAGSSYNEQFF.